These 16 T cell receptor beta chains were sequenced from one sample in a study of human T cells and chemical hapten exposure. TCRdb called the RACE reads again in MiXCR, with one record for every CDR3 protein. The sample holds a few hundred thousand distinct CDR3 sequences, more than 6.5% seen once. The sample's time point: pre-sensitization, week 0. Treatment of the sample: therapeutic diphenylcyclopropenone sensitization with weekly scalp DPC. The input for sequencing was whole blood, taken in connection with sensitization to the hapten diphenylcyclopropenone (DPC). The receptors derive from a woman between 35 and 50 years old with alopecia areata. Some clones in this sample may be carry-over from other donors' samples.

J is TRBJ2-5 and V is TRBV12-3 or TRBV12-4, with D unresolved. Trimming shortened V by 2 bases and J by 3 bases, and 4 bases separated the two germline ends. The CDR3 is made up of 12 amino acids. CDR3 in DNA: TGTGCCAGCAGTTTAAAAGAAGAGACCCAGTACTTC. Translated, it gives CASSLKEETQYF.

The table lists this clonotype with a few counts. V usage is TRBV12-3 or TRBV12-4 and J usage is TRBJ2-5; the match to TRBD2 covers 10 bases. This CDR3 comprises 18 residues. V lost 0 bases and J lost 1; bases outside the gene matches: 8. The CDR3 spells CASSLALKLAGRQETQYF. The CDR3 nucleotides read TGTGCCAGCAGTTTAGCCCTTAAACTAGCGGGACGCCAAGAGACCCAGTACTTC.

The chain uses TRBV5-1 and TRBJ2-5; TRBD2 might be the D (6 bases). Germline CDR1 SGHRS, CDR2 YFSETQ. V lost 0 bases and J lost 5, with 17 bases in between. There are 16 residues in the CDR3. CDR3 amino acids: CASSLGFGTAGETQYF. The CDR3 nucleotides read TGCGCCAGCAGCTTGGGCTTCGGGACTGCAGGGGAGACCCAGTACTTC.

The rearrangement links TRBV25-1 to TRBJ2-7; D uncertain. V was cut by 3 bases and J by 2 bases, with 11 bases left in between. The CDR3 loop spans 14 amino acids. CDR1 MGHDK and CDR2 SYGVNS come from the germline V gene. The CDR3 region is CASSDSGSTYEQYF. The CDR3 nucleotides read TGTGCCAGCAGTGACTCCGGGTCCACCTACGAGCAGTACTTC.

V is TRBV12-3 or TRBV12-4 and J is TRBJ2-7; 9 positions agree with TRBD1. With 0 bases clipped from V and 2 bases from J, the junction kept 5 bases outside the gene matches. The CDR3 totals 16 residues. CDR3 region: CASSLALGQGPYEQYF. In DNA, the CDR3 is TGTGCCAGCAGTTTAGCGCTCGGACAGGGGCCCTACGAGCAGTACTTC.

This clonotype was picked up a small number of times. J is TRBJ1-2 and V is TRBV7-9; D is unclear. V lost 8 bases and J lost 4, with 11 bases in between. CDR3 length: 12 residues. Germline V lookup: CDR1 SEHNR, CDR2 FQNEAQ (reference sequence). The DNA of the CDR3 is TGTGCCAGCTCCCTCTCCCTCTATGGCTACACCTTC. As protein: CASSLSLYGYTF.

This clonotype was seen more than once but under ten times. V usage is TRBV25-1 and J usage is TRBJ2-3; possibly TRBD1 or TRBD2 for D (6 bases each). V lost 3 bases and J 1 base, leaving 14 bases between the germline ends. Germline V gene sequence: CDR1 MGHDK, CDR2 SYGVNS. This CDR3 comprises 16 residues. The CDR3 coding sequence is TGTGCCAGCAGTGAGGCCCCGGGGGCTGGCACAGATACGCAGTATTTT. Its protein is CASSEAPGAGTDTQYF. The variable domain in full, with the rest retrieved from reference TRBV25-1 and TRBJ2-3, is EADIYQTPRYLVIGTGKKITLECSQTMGHDKMYWYQQDPGMELHLIHYSYGVNSTEKGDLSSESTVSRIRTEHFPLTLESARPSHTSQYLCASSEAPGAGTDTQYFGPGTRLTVL.

This clonotype was recorded many times. The V call is TRBV20-1, the J call TRBJ1-2; 12 bases line up with TRBD1. Per the germline V gene, CDR1 is DFQATT and CDR2 is SNEGSKA (reference sequence). The CDR3 consists of 15 residues. The V gene end was trimmed by 2 bases and the J gene end by 6 bases; junction bases not matched to a gene: 7. CDR3 nucleotide sequence: TGCAGTGCTAGAAGGGACAGGGGGCTGTTCGATGGCTACACCTTC. It specifies CSARRDRGLFDGYTF.

The V and J genes are TRBV7-9 and TRBJ2-7, with 7 bases that match TRBD1. Germline V gene data show CDR1 as SEHNR and CDR2 as FQNEAQ (reference sequence). This CDR3 contains 16 residues. V lost 4 bases to trimming and J lost 1 base; unmatched junction nucleotides: 10. The CDR3 nucleotides are TGTGCCAGCAGCTGGGGTGGGGCGACAGGGTCCTACGAGCAGTACTTC. Translation gives CASSWGGATGSYEQYF. Based on the CDR3 plus reference TRBV7-9 and TRBJ2-7, the full variable domain is DTGVSQNPRHKITKRGQNVTFRCDPISEHNRLYWYRQTLGQGPEFLTYFQNEAQLEKSRLLSDRFSAERPKGSFSTLEIQRTEQGDSAMYLCASSWGGATGSYEQYFGPGTRLTVT.

This clonotype has just a few counts. The chain couples TRBV6-1 to TRBJ1-4; D possibly corresponds to TRBD1 (6 bases). The CDR3 is 15 residues long. Germline loops: CDR1 MNHNS, CDR2 SASEGT. V was trimmed by 7 bases and J by 4 bases, leaving 16 bases between them. The CDR3 sequence: CASIQNGQINEKLFF. The CDR3 DNA follows: TGTGCCAGCATACAAAATGGACAGATTAATGAAAAACTGTTTTTT.

This clonotype has just a few counts. The V and J genes are TRBV2 and TRBJ2-2; 8 bases match TRBD2. After removal of 3 bases from V and 2 bases from J, the junction contained 8 bases not matched to a gene. The V gene's germline CDR1 is SNHLY and CDR2 FYNNEI. CDR3 size: 17 residues. The CDR3 DNA reads TGTGCCAGCAGTGACTTGGGACTAGTTCTTAACACCGGGGAGCTGTTTTTT. Its protein product is CASSDLGLVLNTGELFF.

The chain recombines TRBV20-1 with TRBJ1-5; 8 bases are a match to TRBD1. CDR1 is DFQATT, CDR2 SNEGSKA, per germline (reference sequence). The CDR3 consists of 14 residues. Losses at the gene ends were 5 bases for V and 0 bases for J; bases not matched to a gene: 3. In DNA, the CDR3 is TGCAGTGCTGGGACAGGCAATAGCAATCAGCCCCAGCATTTT. Amino acids: CSAGTGNSNQPQHF.

The chain combines TRBV4-3 with TRBJ1-5, with no clear D. This CDR3 contains 14 residues. Germline CDR1 LGHNA, CDR2 YSLEER. Trimming pared 0 bases from V and 9 bases from J, leaving 12 bases between. For the CDR3, the DNA is TGCGCCAGCAGCCAAGACGTGGAACCTCGGCCCCAGCATTTT. This translates into CASSQDVEPRPQHF.

The chain recombines TRBV20-1 with TRBJ1-6; TRBD1 might be the D (6 bases). Germline V gene sequence: CDR1 DFQATT, CDR2 SNEGSKA (reference sequence). The CDR3 is 14 amino acids. V was pared by 4 bases and J by 9 bases, with 16 bases between. Written as DNA, the CDR3 is TGCAGTGCTACCCAGGGGAGTCAAAGTTCACCCCTCCACTTT. Encoded protein: CSATQGSQSSPLHF.

Comment on this clonotype: Possible read error: a much larger clone is one base away. This chain uses TRBV6-5 with TRBJ1-1; D is undetermined. Germline-derived CDR1 and CDR2 are MNHEY and SVGAGI. The CDR3 is 12 residues long. This CDR3 is CTSSYLRGEAFF. The CDR3 nucleotides read TGTACCAGCAGTTACTTGCGGGGAGAAGCTTTCTTT.

This clonotype showed up just a few times. The rearrangement joins TRBV7-2 to TRBJ2-3; 7 nucleotides line up with TRBD2. The germline gives CDR1 SGHTA, CDR2 FQGNSA. The CDR3 consists of 15 residues. V was pared by 1 base and J by 2 bases, with 3 bases of the junction left unmatched. Written as DNA, the CDR3 is TGTGCCAGCAGCTTAGGAGCGGGGACCACAGATACGCAGTATTTT. Protein product: CASSLGAGTTDTQYF. The full variable domain, rest sourced from reference TRBV7-2 and TRBJ2-3, is GAGVSQSPSNKVTEKGKDVELRCDPISGHTALYWYRQSLGQGLEFLIYFQGNSAPDKSGLPSDRFSAERTGGSVSTLTIQRTQQEDSAVYLCASSLGAGTTDTQYFGPGTRLTVL.